This entry describes one TCR beta chain. Its antigen is undetermined. The CDR3 has 17 residues. Germline lookup yields CDR1 MNHEY and CDR2 SMNVEV (reference sequence). V gave up 5 bases and J gave up 0 bases, with 17 bases separating them. Treatment noted: roughly nine-day PBMC culture with coronavirus spike peptide pools or control peptides (ViraFEST assay). ViraFEST used peptide pools to expand antigen-specific T cells, then sequenced TCRs. These data originate in a study of vaccination and CD4 T cells after COVID-19. Sequenced with the Oncomine TCR Beta short-read assay was DNA taken from cultured CD4+ T cells. TCRdb reprocessed the PCR reads via MiXCR and lists one record per CDR3 protein. The data contain 15,000 to 20,000 distinct CDR3 sequences, about 56% of them singletons.

This receptor was taken from a human donor who had recovered from COVID-19. Here the sequenced sample was CD4+ T cells from blood, cultured in vitro, taken before SARS-CoV-2 vaccination. V and J are TRBV27 and TRBJ2-1; maybe TRBD1 (6 bases). The CDR3 DNA reads as TGTGCCAGCAGTAGGGGGTCGGGCCAGAGCTCCTACAATGAGCAGTTCTTC. It yields the protein CASSRGSGQSSYNEQFF.